There are many counts of the clone carrying this T cell receptor (beta chain). Its antigen is currently unknown. As CD8+CD4-CCR7+CD45RA+ cells, naive CD8 T cells were sorted. This sample was taken from a study of molecular identifiers for immune sequencing clone quantification. The study, taken as a whole, reports: The share of molecules held by clones above 20 RNA copies was over 98% in effector cells and under 1% in naive cells. Barcode-sharing identical TCR molecules could underestimate highly expanded clone sizes.

TCRdb used MiXCR to reprocess the PCR reads, holding one entry per CDR3 protein. The data show some 35,000 distinct CDR3 sequences, with about a fifth seen just once and approximately 1% held by the top ten. Germline V CDR1 and CDR2: PRHDT, FYEKMQ (reference sequence). V was clipped by 0 bases and J by 4 bases, with 6 bases between them. This CDR3 spans 13 amino acids. The material sequenced was naive CD8+ T cells from blood, with Jurkat cell RNA spiked in. Subset described: FACS-sorted CD8+CD4-CCR7+CD45RA+ naive T cells. The gene calls are TRBV13 and TRBJ2-5; D gene ambiguous. This TCR derives from a human donor in good health. Some libraries in this study had Jurkat cell RNA spiked in. CDR3 region: CASSLGAAETQYF. CDR3 DNA sequence: TGTGCCAGCAGCTTAGGGGCAGCAGAGACCCAGTACTTC.